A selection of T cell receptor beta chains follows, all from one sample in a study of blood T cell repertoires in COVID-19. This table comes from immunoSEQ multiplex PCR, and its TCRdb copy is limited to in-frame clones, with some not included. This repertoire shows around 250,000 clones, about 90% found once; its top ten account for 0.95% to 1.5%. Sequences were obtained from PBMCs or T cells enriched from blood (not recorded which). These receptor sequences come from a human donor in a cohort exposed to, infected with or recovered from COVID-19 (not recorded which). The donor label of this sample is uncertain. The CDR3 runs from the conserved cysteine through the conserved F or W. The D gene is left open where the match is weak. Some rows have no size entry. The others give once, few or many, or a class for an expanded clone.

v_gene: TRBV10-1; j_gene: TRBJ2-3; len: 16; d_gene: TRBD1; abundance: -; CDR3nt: TGCGCCAGCAGCATCGGACAGGGATTAACCAGGGATACGCAGTATTTT; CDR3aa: CASSIGQGLTRDTQYF
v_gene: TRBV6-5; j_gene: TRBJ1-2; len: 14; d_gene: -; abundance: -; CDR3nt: TGTGCCAGCAGTTACTCGACAGGAGGAGAGGGCTACACCTTC; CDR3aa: CASSYSTGGEGYTF
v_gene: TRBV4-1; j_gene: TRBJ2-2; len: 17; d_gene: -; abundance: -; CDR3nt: TGCGCCAGCAGCCAAGGCCCCCCGGCTCGACTGACCGGGGAGCTGTTTTTT; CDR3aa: CASSQGPPARLTGELFF
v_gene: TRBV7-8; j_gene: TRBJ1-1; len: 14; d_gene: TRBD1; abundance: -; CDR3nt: TGTGCCAGCAGCCCCGACAGGGGGCTGACTGAAGCTTTCTTT; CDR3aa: CASSPDRGLTEAFF
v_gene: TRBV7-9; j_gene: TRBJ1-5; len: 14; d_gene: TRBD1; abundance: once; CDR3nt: TGTGCCAGCAGCCCCCGGACAGGGGCCCAGCCCCAGCATTTT; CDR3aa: CASSPRTGAQPQHF
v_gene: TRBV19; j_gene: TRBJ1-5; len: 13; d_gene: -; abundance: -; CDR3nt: TGTGCCAGTAGTATATCGGGAAGTCAGCCCCAGCATTTT; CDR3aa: CASSISGSQPQHF
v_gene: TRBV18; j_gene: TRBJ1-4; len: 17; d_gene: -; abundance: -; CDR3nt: TGTGCCAGCTCACCTCGAACTCGGTCAGGAACGGGAGAAAAACTGTTTTTT; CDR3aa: CASSPRTRSGTGEKLFF
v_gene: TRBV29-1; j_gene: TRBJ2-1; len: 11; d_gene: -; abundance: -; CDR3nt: TGCAGCGGGTCTAGCGTCGATGAGCAGTTCTTC; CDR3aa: CSGSSVDEQFF
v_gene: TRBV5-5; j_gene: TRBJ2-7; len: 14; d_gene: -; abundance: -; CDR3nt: TGTGCCAGCAGCCCCGGACAGTCCTCCTACGAGCAGTACTTC; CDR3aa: CASSPGQSSYEQYF
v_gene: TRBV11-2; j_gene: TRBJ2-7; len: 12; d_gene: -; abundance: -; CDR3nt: TGTGCCAGCAGGGTCAGACTGGGCGAGCAGTACTTC; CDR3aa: CASRVRLGEQYF
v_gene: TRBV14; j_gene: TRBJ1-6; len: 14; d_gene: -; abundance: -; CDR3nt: TGTGCCAGCAGCCACAGGGGTTATAATTCACCCCTCCACTTT; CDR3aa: CASSHRGYNSPLHF
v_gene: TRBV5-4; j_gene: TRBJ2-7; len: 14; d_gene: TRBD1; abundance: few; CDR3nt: TGTGCCAGCAGCTCGGACAGGGGCCCCTACGAGCAGTACTTC; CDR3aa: CASSSDRGPYEQYF
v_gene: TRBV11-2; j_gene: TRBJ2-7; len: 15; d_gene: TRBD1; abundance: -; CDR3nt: TGTGCCAGCAGCTTCATTCGGACAGGGGGCTACGAGCAGTACTTC; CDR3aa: CASSFIRTGGYEQYF
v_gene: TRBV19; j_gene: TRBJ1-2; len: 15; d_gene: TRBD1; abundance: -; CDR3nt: TGTGCCAGTAGTATAGAGGCCCGGGACAGCTATGGCTACACCTTC; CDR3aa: CASSIEARDSYGYTF
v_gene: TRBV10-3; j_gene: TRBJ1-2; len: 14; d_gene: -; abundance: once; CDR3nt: TGTGCCATCAGTGAATCGAAGGGGGATAGCGGCTACACCTTC; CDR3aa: CAISESKGDSGYTF
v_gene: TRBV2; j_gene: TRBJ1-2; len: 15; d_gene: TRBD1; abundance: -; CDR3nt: TGTGCCAGCAGGGAGGGGACAGGGATTAACTATGGCTACACCTTC; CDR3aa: CASREGTGINYGYTF
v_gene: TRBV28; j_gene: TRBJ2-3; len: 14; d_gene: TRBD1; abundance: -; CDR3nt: TGTGCCAGCAGTGACAGGGGGGGCACAGATACGCAGTATTTT; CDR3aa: CASSDRGGTDTQYF
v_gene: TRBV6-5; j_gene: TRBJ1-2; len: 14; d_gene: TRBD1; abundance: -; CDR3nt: TGTGCCAGCAGTTCACACAGGGGAGGATATGGCTACACCTTC; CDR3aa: CASSSHRGGYGYTF
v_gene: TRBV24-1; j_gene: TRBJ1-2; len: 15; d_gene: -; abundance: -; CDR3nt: TGTGCCACCAGTGATCACTTCAGGGAAACAGGTGGCTACACCTTC; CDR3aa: CATSDHFRETGGYTF
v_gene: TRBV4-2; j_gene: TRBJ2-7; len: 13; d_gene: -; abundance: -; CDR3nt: TGTGCCAGCAGCCGACAACAGCAATACGAGCAGTACTTC; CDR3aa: CASSRQQQYEQYF